This entry concerns a single TCR beta chain. Per the original methods: Amplification of reference gene primers was used by the study to estimate nucleated cell counts. Assay used: immunoSEQ multiplex PCR; TCRdb lists only in-frame clones, some missing. That table is the source of V, J and clone size, and D and trimming were worked out from the DNA. Among about 200,000 clones listed, around nine tenths were seen once. The data derive from a study of blood T cell repertoires in COVID-19. At the level of the study: Both acute and convalescent COVID-19 samples were obtained from the United States, Italy and Spain. PBMCs, B-cell-depleted T cells, or T cells provided the cDNA or gDNA that made up the material.

Germline V gene sequence: CDR1 SGHDT, CDR2 YYEEEE. Trimming left V 2 bases short and J 8 bases short, with 6 bases between. The CDR3 covers 11 residues. The origin of this receptor is a woman in her thirties or forties who had recovered from COVID-19. The chain links TRBV5-6 to TRBJ2-3, with D hard to call. What was sequenced was peripheral blood. CDR3 protein: CASSFGSTQYF. For the CDR3, the DNA is TGTGCCAGCAGCTTCGGGTCTACGCAGTATTTT.